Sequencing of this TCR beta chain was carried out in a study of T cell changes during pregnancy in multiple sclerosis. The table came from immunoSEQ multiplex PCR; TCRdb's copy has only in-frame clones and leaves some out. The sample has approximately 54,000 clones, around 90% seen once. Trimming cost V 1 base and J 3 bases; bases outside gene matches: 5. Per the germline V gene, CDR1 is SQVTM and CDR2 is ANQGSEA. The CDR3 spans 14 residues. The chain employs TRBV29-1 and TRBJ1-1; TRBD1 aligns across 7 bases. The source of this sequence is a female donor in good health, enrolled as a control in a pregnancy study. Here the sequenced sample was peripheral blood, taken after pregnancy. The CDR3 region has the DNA TGCAGCGTTGAAGCTGCAGGGGGAGACACTGAAGCTTTCTTT. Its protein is CSVEAAGGDTEAFF.